A selection of T cell receptor beta chains follows, all from one sample in a study of blood T cells in healthy people across ages. Via MiXCR, TCRdb re-called the 5' RACE reads, giving one row per CDR3 protein. This table holds approximately 600,000 distinct CDR3 sequences, roughly three fifths found once. Sequenced material: blood. Receptors were obtained from a man in his 60s in good health. Both conserved end residues are part of each CDR3. A D gene is named only where the DNA matches it firmly. The size entry is marked missing in some rows and otherwise reads once, few, many or a size class.

j_gene,v_gene,d_gene,len,abundance,CDR3aa,CDR3nt
TRBJ1-2,TRBV2,.,15,few,CASSDGIPLNYGYTF,TGTGCCAGCAGTGATGGGATTCCGCTCAACTATGGCTACACCTTC
TRBJ2-3,TRBV12-3/TRBV12-4,TRBD2,16,.,CASSLIGGGSTDTQYF,TGTGCCAGCAGTTTAATTGGCGGGGGTAGCACAGATACGCAGTATTTT
TRBJ2-7,TRBV5-1,TRBD2,15,.,CASSLAGTSPYEQYF,TGCGCCAGCAGCTTGGCCGGGACTAGCCCCTACGAGCAGTACTTC
TRBJ2-2,TRBV15,TRBD1,16,few,CATSKSTGGRTGELFF,TGTGCCACCAGCAAATCGACAGGGGGCCGCACCGGGGAGCTGTTTTTT
TRBJ1-1,TRBV6-6,.,15,.,CASSYLGGRDTEAFF,TGTGCCAGCAGTTACCTGGGAGGAAGGGACACTGAAGCTTTCTTT
TRBJ1-5,TRBV12-3/TRBV12-4,.,14,many,CASSFAGVGQPQHF,TGTGCCAGCAGTTTCGCAGGGGTGGGCCAGCCCCAGCATTTT
TRBJ2-3,TRBV15,TRBD2,16,few,CATSRGSSGGSDTQYF,TGTGCCACCAGCAGAGGGTCTAGCGGGGGTTCAGATACGCAGTATTTT
TRBJ2-1,TRBV2,.,13,.,CASSGSRMGEQFF,TGTGCCAGCAGTGGATCCCGGATGGGTGAGCAGTTCTTC
TRBJ2-5,TRBV27,.,13,.,CASSFNRNNEQYF,TGTGCCAGCAGTTTCAATCGAAACAATGAGCAGTACTTC
TRBJ2-3,TRBV28,TRBD2,19,few,CASSPGGGGKKRYGDTQYF,TGTGCCAGCAGCCCGGGGGGAGGCGGCAAAAAGCGATACGGGGATACGCAGTATTTT